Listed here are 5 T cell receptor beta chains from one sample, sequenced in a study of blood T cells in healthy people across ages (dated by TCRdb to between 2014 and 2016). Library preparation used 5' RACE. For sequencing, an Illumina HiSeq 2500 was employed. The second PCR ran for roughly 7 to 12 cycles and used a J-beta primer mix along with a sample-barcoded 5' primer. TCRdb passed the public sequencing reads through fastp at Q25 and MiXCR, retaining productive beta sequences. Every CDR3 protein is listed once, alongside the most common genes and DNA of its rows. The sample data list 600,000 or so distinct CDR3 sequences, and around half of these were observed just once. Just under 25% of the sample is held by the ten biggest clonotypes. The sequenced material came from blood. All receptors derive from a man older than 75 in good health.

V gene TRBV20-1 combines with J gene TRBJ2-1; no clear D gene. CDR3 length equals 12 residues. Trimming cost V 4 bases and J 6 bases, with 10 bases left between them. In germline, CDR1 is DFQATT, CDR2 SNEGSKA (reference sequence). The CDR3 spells CSATQRFNEQFF. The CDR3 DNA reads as TGCAGTGCTACCCAGAGGTTCAATGAGCAGTTCTTC.

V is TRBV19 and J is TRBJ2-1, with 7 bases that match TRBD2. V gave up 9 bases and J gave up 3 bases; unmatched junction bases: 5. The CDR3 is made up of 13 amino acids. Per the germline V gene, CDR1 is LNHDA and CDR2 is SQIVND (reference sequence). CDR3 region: CASESGNYNEQFF. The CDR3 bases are TGTGCCAGCGAAAGCGGGAACTACAATGAGCAGTTCTTC.

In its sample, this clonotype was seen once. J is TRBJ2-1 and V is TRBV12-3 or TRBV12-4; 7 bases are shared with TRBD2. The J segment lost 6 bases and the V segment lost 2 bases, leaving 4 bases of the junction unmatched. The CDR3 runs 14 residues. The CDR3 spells CASSLWRETNEQFF. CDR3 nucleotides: TGTGCCAGCAGTTTATGGCGGGAGACCAATGAGCAGTTCTTC.

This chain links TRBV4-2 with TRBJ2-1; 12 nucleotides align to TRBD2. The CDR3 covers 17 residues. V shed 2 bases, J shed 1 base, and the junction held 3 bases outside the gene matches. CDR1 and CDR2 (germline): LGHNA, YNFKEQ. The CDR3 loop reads CASSQRLAGVSYNEQFF. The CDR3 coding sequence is TGTGCCAGCAGCCAACGACTAGCGGGAGTTTCCTACAATGAGCAGTTCTTC.

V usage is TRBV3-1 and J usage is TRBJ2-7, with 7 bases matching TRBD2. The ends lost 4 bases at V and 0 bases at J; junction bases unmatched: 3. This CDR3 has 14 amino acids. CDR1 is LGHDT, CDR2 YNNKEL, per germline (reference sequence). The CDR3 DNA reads TGTGCCAGCAGCCGGGACTACGACTCCTACGAGCAGTACTTC. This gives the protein CASSRDYDSYEQYF.